This entry features one T cell receptor (beta chain) sequence. The CDR3 has 16 residues. Trimming removed 3 bases from V and 3 bases from J; junction bases left unmatched: 8. Germline V CDR1 and CDR2: SGDLS, YYNGEE. This entry is derived from a study of control samples from healthy donors and cancer patients. Here immunoSEQ multiplex PCR was the method, and the copy in TCRdb shows in-frame clones only, minus some. Altogether roughly 150,000 clones are present, 70% to 90% being singletons, with the ten largest covering more than 1.5%. The chain has TRBV9 and TRBJ2-1; 8 nucleotides align to TRBD2. The sequence was collected from a man aged 18 to 30 in good health. The sequenced sample was blood. Written as DNA, the CDR3 is TGTGCCAGCAGCGCCGTTTGGGCGGGGGGCTACAATGAGCAGTTCTTC. This codes for CASSAVWAGGYNEQFF.